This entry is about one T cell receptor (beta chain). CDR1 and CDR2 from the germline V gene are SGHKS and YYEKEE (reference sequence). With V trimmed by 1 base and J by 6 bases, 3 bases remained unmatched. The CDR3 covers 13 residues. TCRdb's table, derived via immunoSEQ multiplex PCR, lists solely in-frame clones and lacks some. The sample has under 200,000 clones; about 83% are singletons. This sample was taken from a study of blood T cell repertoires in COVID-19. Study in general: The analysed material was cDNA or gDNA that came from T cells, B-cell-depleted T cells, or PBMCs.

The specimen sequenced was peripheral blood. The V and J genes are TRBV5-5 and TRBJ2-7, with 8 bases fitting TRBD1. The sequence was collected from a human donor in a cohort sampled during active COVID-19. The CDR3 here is CASSLQGASEQYF. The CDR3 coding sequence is TGTGCCAGCAGCTTGCAGGGGGCTAGCGAGCAGTACTTC.